The clone carrying this T cell receptor (beta chain) came up a few times. A single record per CDR3 protein comes from TCRdb applying MiXCR to the 5' RACE reads. The sample consists of over 50,000 distinct CDR3 sequences, about 6.3% of them appearing once. The data originate from a study of spatial heterogeneity in lung cancer. Time point described: sample taken at primary tumor resection. This CDR3 contains 16 residues. V gave up 4 bases and J gave up 7 bases; unmatched junction bases: 16. The receptor was derived from a female donor with early-stage non-small cell lung cancer. The sequenced sample was PBMCs, obtained at surgery. This chain joins TRBV12-3 or TRBV12-4 and TRBJ2-7; TRBD1 aligns across 7 bases. CDR3 amino acids: CASSSPRGRPSKEQYF. CDR3 coding DNA: TGTGCCAGCAGTTCGCCAAGGGGGCGACCTTCTAAGGAGCAGTACTTC.